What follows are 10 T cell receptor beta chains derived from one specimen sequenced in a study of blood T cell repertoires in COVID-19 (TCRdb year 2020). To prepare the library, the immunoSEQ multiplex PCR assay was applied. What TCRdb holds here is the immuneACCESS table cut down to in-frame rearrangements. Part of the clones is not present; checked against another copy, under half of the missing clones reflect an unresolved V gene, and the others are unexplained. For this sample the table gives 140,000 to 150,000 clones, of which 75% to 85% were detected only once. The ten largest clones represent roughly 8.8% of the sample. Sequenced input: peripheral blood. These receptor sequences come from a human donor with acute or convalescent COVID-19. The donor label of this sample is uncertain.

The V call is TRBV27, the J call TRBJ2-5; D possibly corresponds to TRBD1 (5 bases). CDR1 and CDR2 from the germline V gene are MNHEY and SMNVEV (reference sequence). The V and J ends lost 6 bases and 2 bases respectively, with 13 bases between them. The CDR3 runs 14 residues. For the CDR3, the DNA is TGTGCCAGCAGCCGTTGGGGCGATCAAGAGACCCAGTACTTC. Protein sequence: CASSRWGDQETQYF.

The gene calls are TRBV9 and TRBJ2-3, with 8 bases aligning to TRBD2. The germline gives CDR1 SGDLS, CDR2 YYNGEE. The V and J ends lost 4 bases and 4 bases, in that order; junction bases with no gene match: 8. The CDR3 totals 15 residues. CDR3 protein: CASSRESGGPDTQYF. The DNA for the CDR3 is TGTGCCAGCAGCAGAGAGAGCGGGGGCCCAGATACGCAGTATTTT.

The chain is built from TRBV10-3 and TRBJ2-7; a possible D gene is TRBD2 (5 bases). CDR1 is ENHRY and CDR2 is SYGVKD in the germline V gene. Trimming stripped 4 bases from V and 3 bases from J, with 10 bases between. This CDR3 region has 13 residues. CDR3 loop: CAISGPLVYEQYF. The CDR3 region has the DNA TGTGCCATCAGTGGGCCACTAGTCTACGAGCAGTACTTC.

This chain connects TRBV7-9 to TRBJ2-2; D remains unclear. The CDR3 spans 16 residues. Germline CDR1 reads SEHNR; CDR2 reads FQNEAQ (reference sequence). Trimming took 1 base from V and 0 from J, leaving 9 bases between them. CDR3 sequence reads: CASSLVGQANTGELFF. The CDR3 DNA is TGTGCCAGCAGCTTAGTAGGCCAGGCGAACACCGGGGAGCTGTTTTTT.

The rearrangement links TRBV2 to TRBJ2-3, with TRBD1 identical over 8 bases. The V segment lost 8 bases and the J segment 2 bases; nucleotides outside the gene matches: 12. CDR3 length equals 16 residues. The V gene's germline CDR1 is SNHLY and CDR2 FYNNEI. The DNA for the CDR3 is TGTGCCAGCTCGTGGCAGGGGGCTCTTAACACAGATACGCAGTATTTT. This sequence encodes CASSWQGALNTDTQYF.

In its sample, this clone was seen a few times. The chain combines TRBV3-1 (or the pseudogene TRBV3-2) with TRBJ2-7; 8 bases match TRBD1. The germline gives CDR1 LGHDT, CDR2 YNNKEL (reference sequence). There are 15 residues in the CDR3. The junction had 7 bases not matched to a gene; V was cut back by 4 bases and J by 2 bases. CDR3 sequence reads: CASSRGTGLTYEQYF. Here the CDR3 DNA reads TGTGCCAGCAGCCGCGGGACAGGTCTCACCTACGAGCAGTACTTC.

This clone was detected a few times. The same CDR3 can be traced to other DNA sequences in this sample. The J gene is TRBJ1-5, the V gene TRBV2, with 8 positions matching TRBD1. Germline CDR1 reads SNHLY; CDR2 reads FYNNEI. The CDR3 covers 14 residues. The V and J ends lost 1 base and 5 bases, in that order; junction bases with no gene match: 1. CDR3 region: CASSEGTGYQPQHF. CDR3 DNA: TGTGCCAGCAGTGAAGGGACAGGGTATCAGCCCCAGCATTTT.

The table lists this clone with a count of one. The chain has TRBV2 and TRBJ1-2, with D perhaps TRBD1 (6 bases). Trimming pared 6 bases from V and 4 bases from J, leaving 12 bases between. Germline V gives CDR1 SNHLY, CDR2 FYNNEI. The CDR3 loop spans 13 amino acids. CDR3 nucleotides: TGTGCCAGCAGGCCGGACAGCTCCTATGGCTACACCTTC. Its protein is CASRPDSSYGYTF.

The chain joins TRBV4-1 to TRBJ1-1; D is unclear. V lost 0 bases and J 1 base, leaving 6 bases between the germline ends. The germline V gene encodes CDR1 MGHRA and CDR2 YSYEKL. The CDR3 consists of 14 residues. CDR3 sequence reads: CASSQDRGNTEAFF. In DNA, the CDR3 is TGCGCCAGCAGCCAAGATCGGGGGAACACTGAAGCTTTCTTT.

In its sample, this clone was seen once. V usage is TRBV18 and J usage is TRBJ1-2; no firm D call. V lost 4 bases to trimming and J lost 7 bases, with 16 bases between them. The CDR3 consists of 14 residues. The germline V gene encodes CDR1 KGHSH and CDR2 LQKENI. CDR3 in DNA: TGTGCCAGCTCACAGACCTCCGGGAAATCTGGCTACACCTTC. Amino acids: CASSQTSGKSGYTF.